The clone carrying this TCR beta chain was seen a handful of times. Its antigen is still unknown. These data are taken from a study of regulatory T cells in long-lasting Graves disease. Findings of the study overall: Those with persistent Graves' had less TCR diversity than newly diagnosed patients.

CDR3 length equals 18 residues. The V gene end was trimmed by 3 bases and the J gene end by 0 bases; junction bases not matched to a gene: 6. From germline, CDR1 is LGHNA and CDR2 YNFKEQ. The time point is: newly diagnosed GD, antithyroid drugs for less than 3 months. PBMC RNA was the source of the TCR library. The TCR beta library used iRepertoire HTBI primers with Arm-PCR amplification of CDR3. One entry per CDR3 protein results from TCRdb running MiXCR on the multiplex PCR reads. The sample yields under 450,000 distinct CDR3 sequences, 16% seen once. Another study also made use of these data, one on T cells in Graves' hyperthyroidism and ophthalmopathy.

This sequence was found in a woman aged 18-29 years with Graves disease. Sample: peripheral blood mononuclear cells (PBMCs), taken at new diagnosis, from a patient treated with antithyroid drugs. The chain is built from TRBV4-2 and TRBJ2-7, with 15 bases aligning to TRBD2. As DNA, the CDR3 is TGTGCCAGCAGCCAGTCGGGACTAGCGGGAGGCGGCTCCTACGAGCAGTACTTC. Translated, it gives CASSQSGLAGGGSYEQYF.